The T cell receptor (beta chain) described here comes from a study of cytomegalovirus exposure and HLA in healthy donors (TCRdb year 2017). Notes on the research overall: According to an earlier analysis of several hundred of the donors, 150 million to 200 million T cells yielded over 90 million unique TCR beta sequences and about 280 Gb of sequence data. Around 300 gigabases of sequencing data and around 87 million unique TCR sequences were included in an early release covering 500 to 750 HLA-typed donors. Among the roughly 370 genotyped donors, about 83% belonged to the genetic ancestry cluster associated with self-reported Caucasian donors. The study aimed to test whether signatures of past pathogen exposure could be identified by cataloging public T cell receptors. The study used immunosequencing to profile the T cell repertoires of 600 to 850 subjects and linked those repertoires to cytomegalovirus serostatus. Along with the approximately 700-subject first cohort, a separate validation cohort of some 130 different subjects was used. High-throughput TCR immunosequencing, statistical association of individual TCRs with disease status, and machine learning were combined to predict cytomegalovirus infection status. A later analysis re-analyzed previously published TCR beta repertoires from several hundred donors and added high-resolution HLA genotyping to study TCR occurrence patterns. Rather than drawing on any new phenotypic data, the later analysis identified candidate immune exposures from TCR beta sequences and the way those sequences occurred across donors. An earlier analysis of several hundred of the donors applied high-throughput TCR beta sequencing to assess whether each TCR beta V gene segment acted as functional or pseudogenic. Donor age, sex, ethnicity and CMV serostatus were compiled together with the repertoire data. In a later genetic analysis, genome-wide SNP genotypes for about 55% of the roughly 700 donors were used, and that subset was treated as a discovery cohort. Every repertoire in the discovery cohort had been generated on one and the same sequencing platform. HLA typing covered class I and class II loci at four-digit resolution. The number of donors typed differed by locus, with about 629-640 for A, B, C, DRB1 and DQB1, about 500 for DQA1, about 610 for DPA1, and around 460 for DPB1. Roughly five DR-DQ haplotypes were handled as single units for association and clustering, since linkage in the cohort was strong. On average, around 240,000 unique TCR beta nucleotide sequences were sequenced per donor among 398 genotyped donors of the cohort, with roughly 19% of those sequences being non-productive. Study-wide conclusions, independent of this receptor: It was suggested by the authors that the approach could potentially be generalized to other disease states and immunological phenotypes. When HLA alleles, especially DR and DQ, strongly co-occurred, attributing TCR associations to individual alleles was difficult. A later analysis associated 15,000 or so TCR beta sequences with specific HLA alleles at a false discovery rate of 0.05. Correlated functional status among segregating V segments might reflect linkage disequilibrium, but an unknown experimental factor could not be ruled out. A later analysis found that most CMV-associated TCR beta chains appeared HLA-restricted, with HLA associations seemingly driven largely by CMV exposure. In a later analysis, HLA-associated TCR beta chains showed more clonal expansion and lower generation probabilities than non-associated chains that were equally common. While some public TCRs were present in many individuals, most TCR sequences turned up only very rarely across donors. In a later analysis, TCR association rates were found to vary across HLA loci, with the most associated TCRs seen for DRB1 alleles and the fewest for HLA-C alleles. A group of highly shared sequence variants was considered likely to be a technical artifact of the sequencing pipeline. Sequencing depth was assumed to be roughly uniform across donors in the presence/absence analyses, though that assumption may not hold. Because counts were too low, roughly 17 rarely observed V segments, including chromosome 9 orphons, were left out of the earlier analysis of approximately 500 of the donors. The study listed 150 to 200 TCR beta chains as associated with cytomegalovirus. According to a later analysis, parvovirus B19, influenza, CMV and Epstein-Barr virus appeared linked to several top co-occurrence clusters. The classifier was reported to diagnose cytomegalovirus status with high specificity and sensitivity in both the original cohort and the validation cohort. A later genetic analysis reported fewer N-insertions in productive TCRs among donors in an Asian-associated ancestry cluster than the roughly 670-donor mean. In a later genetic analysis, a missense DCLRE1C variant was associated with V-gene and J-gene trimming of TCR beta chains, and the association was replicated in an independent cohort. In vitro tests confirmed that three of the cytomegalovirus-associated TCR beta chains recognize cytomegalovirus antigens. A further reported finding was that TCR beta sequences accurately predicted the HLA-A and HLA-B alleles for most subjects in the first cohort. HLA typing was unavailable for some donors at each locus, so association tests used only the typed subset. The cohort was sequenced for TCR beta chains only, and without alpha or paired-chain data the features that could be detected were limited. Broadly in line with IMGT annotations, most TCR beta V segments showed up in productive rearrangements about 90% or about 30% of the time in an earlier analysis of around 600 of the donors. For the cohort, immune exposure information was limited to CMV serostatus. The 87-base-pair reads could not distinguish some IMGT-functional V segments, including TRBV6-2 and TRBV6-3, so those segments were excluded.

The library came from the immunoSEQ multiplex PCR assay. For the multiplex PCR, a mixture combining 60 forward primers for TCR Vbeta segments and 13 reverse primers for TCR Jbeta segments was used. Amplification of the CDR3 region of rearranged TCR beta genes was performed with a multiplex PCR assay on genomic DNA. The Illumina HiSeq System was used to sequence the amplified TCR beta libraries as 87-base-pair reads. The authors' analysis ran thus. In a later analysis, some 80 million unique TCR beta chains were counted across the 500 to 850 repertoires, and approximately 11 million of these chains were shared by at least two donors. Raw reads were error-corrected and collapsed into unique sequences with a nearest-neighbor algorithm that merged closely related sequences to remove PCR and sequencing errors. V, D and J gene segments were assigned by aligning CDR3 sequences to IMGT reference sequences. For a sequence to be retained, a match of at least six nucleotides was required to both a V gene segment and a J gene segment. A rearrangement was called productive if the CDR3 had no stop codons and remained in frame with V and J, and every other rearrangement was called non-productive. CDR3 was defined according to IMGT convention as the region running from the second conserved V-encoded cysteine to the conserved J-encoded phenylalanine. Sequences without an unambiguous match to a single V gene segment were excluded from the earlier analysis of 450 to 750 of the donors. In an earlier analysis of around 590 of the donors, a V segment was called functional when productive rearrangements were above 56.7%, and segregating when the standard deviation between donors exceeded 5%. A statistical classification framework was built to diagnose cytomegalovirus status from the catalog of TCR beta chain sequences. A later analysis assigned V and J genes by comparing TCR nucleotide sequences with IMGT/GENE-DB human TR gene sequences. A later analysis assigned CDR3 sequences and most-parsimonious VDJ recombination scenarios with the TCRdist pipeline. A later analysis defined each TCR beta chain by its CDR3 amino acid sequence plus V-gene family, and excluded reads lacking a unique V-gene family. To address suspected cross-contamination and a sequencing artifact, a later analysis removed several hundred highly shared, low-generation-probability nucleotide sequences. In a later analysis, a clonal expansion index was calculated for each public chain from normalized within-repertoire ranks of inferred template counts. Generation probabilities in a later analysis came from a VDJ recombination model fitted to out-of-frame rearrangements, and those results were checked against IGoR. A later analysis scored TCR-TCR, TCR-HLA and TCR-CMV co-occurrence with hypergeometric tests, applying a repertoire-size bias correction to TCR pairs. In a later analysis, false discovery rates were estimated by permuting HLA or CMV assignments 20 times. In a later analysis, co-occurring TCRs were grouped with DBSCAN, and TCRdist sequence similarity was added when clustering was performed within HLA-allele-positive subsets. Co-occurrence clustering excluded repertoires with fewer than 30,000 or more than 120,000 public chains, plus five with anomalous nucleotide sharing. Sourced from immuneACCESS, this table was stored by TCRdb with only in-frame sequences that have V and J called. A share of the clones is absent; for the studies checked, an unresolved V gene accounts for under half, and the remainder has no known explanation. That table gives V, J and clone size, and the DNA gave D and trimming. Here the sample has a few hundred thousand clones; about four fifths occur a single time. 10% to 13% of the sample comes from the top ten.

As concerns this clone: Its antigen is currently not known. Base qualities were left out, and no much larger clone turns up one base away.

The CDR3 sequence holds 15 residues, the cysteine and phenylalanine included. Only the CDR3 part of the read is kept: 45 bases, read in frame from the first base. Germline trimming: 4 bases from V, 7 bases from J; junction bases outside gene matches: 12. From the germline V gene, CDR1 is SGHTS and CDR2 is YDEGEE. The cohort was made up of 666 healthy bone marrow donors. All cohort members were sampled while nominally healthy, although unrecorded immune exposures were likely present. The donor was CMV seropositive and belonged to the group of more than 250 seropositive cohort members. A peripheral blood sample was collected from each donor, and TCR beta sequencing was performed on peripheral blood mononuclear cells. The Qiagen DNeasy Blood Extraction Kit was used to extract genomic DNA from the blood cell samples.

Sequencing used PBMCs. The chain uses TRBV5-8 and TRBJ1-2, and TRBD1 aligns with 8 junction nucleotides. The origin of this receptor is a woman aged 50 to 60 in good health and CMV-seropositive. The CDR3 amino acid sequence is: CASSRYGQGVSGYTF. The DNA sequence is as follows: TGTGCCAGCAGCCGCTATGGACAGGGAGTATCTGGCTACACCTTC.